This T cell receptor beta chain originates from a study of blood T cell repertoires in COVID-19. The protocol was immunoSEQ multiplex PCR, while the TCRdb copy is restricted to in-frame clones and leaves out a portion. The data contain some 80,000 clones, around 87% of them singletons. Germline CDR1 is LNHDA and CDR2 is SQIVND (reference sequence). With V trimmed by 3 bases and J by 8 bases, 4 bases remained unmatched. The CDR3 spans 14 residues. In its sample, this clone was seen a few times. This TCR derives from a man older than 75 with active or convalescent COVID-19. V gene TRBV19 combines with J gene TRBJ1-4; TRBD1 matches 9 bases. Sequencing was performed on peripheral blood. CDR3 protein: CASSIGTGKEKLFF. The CDR3 nucleotides are TGTGCCAGTAGTATTGGGACAGGGAAAGAAAAACTGTTTTTT.